This T cell receptor (beta chain) is drawn from a study of control samples from healthy donors and cancer patients. V lost 4 bases, J lost 4 bases, and 11 bases stayed unmatched. CDR1 and CDR2 from the germline V gene are SGHDN and FVKESK. CDR3 size: 17 residues. TCRdb's table, derived via immunoSEQ multiplex PCR, lists solely in-frame clones and lacks some. Of about 84,000 clones detected, around 92% appear once; the ten largest clones hold approximately 16%. Sequencing was performed on blood. This sequence originates from a man aged 45-65 years in good health. The chain combines TRBV14 with TRBJ2-7, with 12 bases that match TRBD1. The CDR3 DNA is TGTGCCAGCAGCCCATACCGGGGGACAGGGGGCAGGTACGAGCAGTACTTC. This codes for CASSPYRGTGGRYEQYF. Drawing the rest from reference TRBV14 and TRBJ2-7, the complete variable domain is EAGVTQFPSHSVIEKGQTVTLRCDPISGHDNLYWYRRVMGKEIKFLLHFVKESKQDESGMPNNRFLAERTGGTYSTLKVQPAELEDSGVYFCASSPYRGTGGRYEQYFGPGTRLTVT.